A selection of T cell receptor beta chains follows, all from one sample in a study of T cells after yellow fever vaccination. MiXCR was run by TCRdb on the 5' RACE reads, yielding one entry per CDR3 protein. The data contain a few hundred thousand distinct CDR3 sequences, 15% to 20% of them singletons. The starting material was PBMCs, obtained 15 days after the yellow fever booster vaccination. The receptors originated from a young man who received the YFV17D yellow fever vaccine. Each CDR3 is given with its conserved first and last residue. D genes are given only for firm matches. Clone size, where shown, is once, few, many, or a class for clones that have expanded.

d_call: TRBD2
v_call: TRBV24-1
j_call: TRBJ2-2
clone_size: few
cdr3_nt: TGTGCCACCAGTGATTTGGCGGGGGACCCGAACACCGGGGAGCTGTTTTTT
cdr3_aa: CATSDLAGDPNTGELFF

d_call: .
v_call: TRBV5-1
j_call: TRBJ2-2
clone_size: few
cdr3_nt: TGCGCCAGCAGCTTGCGAAACGGGGAGCTGTTTTTT
cdr3_aa: CASSLRNGELFF

d_call: .
v_call: TRBV4-1
j_call: TRBJ2-7
clone_size: few
cdr3_nt: TGCGCCAGCAGCCAAGGCCCTAGAGGGTACGAGCAGTACTTC
cdr3_aa: CASSQGPRGYEQYF

d_call: .
v_call: TRBV5-1
j_call: TRBJ2-5
clone_size: .
cdr3_nt: TGCGCCAGCAGCTTGGAGCAGGGGTTAGCGACCCAGTACTTC
cdr3_aa: CASSLEQGLATQYF

d_call: TRBD1
v_call: TRBV7-8
j_call: TRBJ2-3
clone_size: .
cdr3_nt: TGTGCCAGCAACAAACTCAAACCGGGACAGAAGCTATCTAGCACAGATACGCAGTATTTT
cdr3_aa: CASNKLKPGQKLSSTDTQYF

d_call: .
v_call: TRBV20-1
j_call: TRBJ1-5
clone_size: .
cdr3_nt: TGCAGTGTAGCTAGCCCTTGGGGGGAGAGGCAGCCCCAGCATTTT
cdr3_aa: CSVASPWGERQPQHF

d_call: .
v_call: TRBV15
j_call: TRBJ2-4
clone_size: few
cdr3_nt: TGTGCCACCAGCCGAGTAGAAAAGAGCAAAAACATTCAGTACTTC
cdr3_aa: CATSRVEKSKNIQYF

d_call: .
v_call: TRBV20-1
j_call: TRBJ2-1
clone_size: once
cdr3_nt: TGCAGTGCTAGGTCGGGCGGGCCCTACAATGAGCAGTTCTTC
cdr3_aa: CSARSGGPYNEQFF

d_call: TRBD2
v_call: TRBV20-1
j_call: TRBJ2-5
clone_size: few
cdr3_nt: TGCAGTGCTAGAGATAGCGGGAGAGATCAAGAGACCCAGTACTTC
cdr3_aa: CSARDSGRDQETQYF

d_call: TRBD1
v_call: TRBV11-2
j_call: TRBJ2-5
clone_size: few
cdr3_nt: TGTGCCAGCAGCTTATCACAGGGGGCGTCGGAGACCCAGTACTTC
cdr3_aa: CASSLSQGASETQYF

d_call: .
v_call: TRBV4-3
j_call: TRBJ2-1
clone_size: .
cdr3_nt: TGCGCCAGCAGCCAAGACGATTACAATGAGCAGTTCTTC
cdr3_aa: CASSQDDYNEQFF

d_call: TRBD1
v_call: TRBV29-1
j_call: TRBJ2-7
clone_size: few
cdr3_nt: TGCAGCGCTTCGACAGGGTACTACGAGCAGTACTTC
cdr3_aa: CSASTGYYEQYF

d_call: .
v_call: TRBV24-1
j_call: TRBJ2-5
clone_size: .
cdr3_nt: TGTGCCACCAGTGAGGCCGGCGGCCAAGAGACCCAGTACTTC
cdr3_aa: CATSEAGGQETQYF

d_call: .
v_call: TRBV1
j_call: TRBJ1-5
clone_size: many
cdr3_nt: TGCACCAGCAGCCTTGACGGGTCTAGCAATCAGCCCCAGCATTTT
cdr3_aa: CTSSLDGSSNQPQHF

d_call: .
v_call: TRBV10-3
j_call: TRBJ2-3
clone_size: .
cdr3_nt: TGTGCCATCAGTGGTTCCGATACGCAGTATTTT
cdr3_aa: CAISGSDTQYF

d_call: .
v_call: TRBV5-1
j_call: TRBJ2-5
clone_size: .
cdr3_nt: TGCGCCAGCAGCTTGGCCGGGACAAGGGGCGAAGTAAAGTACTTC
cdr3_aa: CASSLAGTRGEVKYF

d_call: TRBD2
v_call: TRBV11-1
j_call: TRBJ2-3
clone_size: few
cdr3_nt: TGTGCCAGCAGCCCAGGGTGGCTAGCGGTCAAGTTAACAGATACGCAGTATTTT
cdr3_aa: CASSPGWLAVKLTDTQYF

d_call: TRBD1
v_call: TRBV15
j_call: TRBJ2-1
clone_size: .
cdr3_nt: TGTGCCACCAGCATTACAGGGGAACTTTTGGTACGGGAGCAGTTCTTC
cdr3_aa: CATSITGELLVREQFF